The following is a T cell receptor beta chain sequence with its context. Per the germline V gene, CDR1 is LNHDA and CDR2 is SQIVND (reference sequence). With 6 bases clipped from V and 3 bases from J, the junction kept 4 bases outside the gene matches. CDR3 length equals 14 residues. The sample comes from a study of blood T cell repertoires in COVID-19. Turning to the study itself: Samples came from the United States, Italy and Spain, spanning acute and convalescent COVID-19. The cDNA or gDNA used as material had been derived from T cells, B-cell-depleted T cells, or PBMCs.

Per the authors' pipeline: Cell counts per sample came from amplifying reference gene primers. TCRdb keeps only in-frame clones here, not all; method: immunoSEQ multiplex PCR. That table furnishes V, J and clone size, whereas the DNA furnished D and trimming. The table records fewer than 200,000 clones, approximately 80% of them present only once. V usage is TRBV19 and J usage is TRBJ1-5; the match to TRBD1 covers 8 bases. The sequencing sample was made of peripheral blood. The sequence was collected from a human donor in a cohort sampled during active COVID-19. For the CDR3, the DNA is TGTGCCAGTAGCCCGACAGGGGACAATCAGCCCCAGCATTTT. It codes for CASSPTGDNQPQHF.